This T cell receptor beta chain was profiled in a study of blood T cell repertoires in COVID-19. About the research overall: The samples span acute and convalescent COVID-19 from the United States, Italy and Spain. The analysed material was cDNA or gDNA that came from T cells, B-cell-depleted T cells, or PBMCs.

In regard to this clone: At one end, the junction sequence differs from germline, possibly due to a read error.

Authors' data handling: Reference gene primer amplification in the assay estimated nucleated cell counts. Repertoires were generated with immunoSEQ multiplex PCR, while TCRdb's copy carries only in-frame clones and drops some. V, J and clone size derive from that table, while D and trimming were established from the DNA sequence. Of more than 85,000 clones listed, 82% were seen once; the top ten hold 15% to 20%. Germline lookup yields CDR1 SNHLY and CDR2 FYNNEI. This CDR3 is 15 amino acids long. Sequencing used peripheral blood. The chain couples TRBV2 to TRBJ2-1; a possible D gene is TRBD1 (6 bases). The TCR sequence derives from an elderly man with acute or convalescent COVID-19. This CDR3 is CASIEGDTSYNEQFF. DNA for the CDR3: TGTGCCAGCATTGAAGGGGACACTTCGTACAATGAGCAGTTCTTC.